What follows are 28 T cell receptor beta chains derived from one specimen sequenced in a study of spatial heterogeneity in lung cancer. In TCRdb, the 5' RACE reads were re-called with MiXCR into one record per CDR3 protein. The data show about 85,000 distinct CDR3 sequences, approximately 21% seen once. As for time point: sample taken at primary tumor resection. Unsorted whole RNA from tumor, nontumor lung or frozen PBMC underwent sequencing. The input for sequencing was PBMCs, taken at surgery. The receptors shown here come from a male donor with early-stage non-small cell lung cancer.

This clonotype has just a few counts. The chain links TRBV20-1 to TRBJ2-5; tentatively, D is TRBD1 (5 bases). The CDR3 loop spans 12 amino acids. V lost 1 base to trimming and J lost 5 bases, with 8 bases between them. Germline CDR1 reads DFQATT; CDR2 reads SNEGSKA (reference sequence). CDR3 in amino acids: CSARAKGETQYF. The CDR3 DNA is TGCAGTGCTAGAGCTAAGGGGGAGACCCAGTACTTC.

V gene TRBV27 combines with J gene TRBJ2-7; the D gene could be TRBD1 or TRBD2 (5 bases each). With 2 bases removed from V and 0 bases from J, the gap between germline ends came to 14 bases. In germline, CDR1 is MNHEY, CDR2 SMNVEV (reference sequence). CDR3 length: 16 residues. CDR3 sequence (DNA): TGTGCCAGCAGTTTAACGGGACGGGGATTCTCCTACGAGCAGTACTTC. Translation: CASSLTGRGFSYEQYF.

Here the CDR3 reads CASSLAGFPGANVLTF. The CDR3 bases are TGTGCCAGCAGTTTAGCGGGCTTCCCTGGGGCCAACGTCCTGACTTTC. The chain is built from TRBV27 and TRBJ2-6, with a tentative D call TRBD2 (5 bases). The CDR3 consists of 16 residues. Germline loops: CDR1 MNHEY, CDR2 SMNVEV (reference sequence). V lost 2 bases and J lost 2, with 10 bases in between.

This clonotype turned up a few times. The rearrangement joins TRBV3-1 to TRBJ1-2, with a weak D call TRBD1 (5 bases). Germline CDR1 LGHDT, CDR2 YNNKEL (reference sequence). Trimming took off 0 bases at V and 4 bases at J, with 18 bases between the two ends. The CDR3 covers 17 residues. This CDR3 is CASSQDQWGRKSYGYTF. Here the CDR3 DNA reads TGTGCCAGCAGCCAAGATCAGTGGGGACGCAAGAGCTATGGCTACACCTTC.

The chain uses TRBV30 and TRBJ2-2; perhaps TRBD2 as D (6 bases). The CDR3 length is 17 residues. Germline loops: CDR1 GTSNPN, CDR2 SVGIG (reference sequence). The ends were cut back, 3 bases at V and 0 bases at J, with 17 bases in the middle. The CDR3 loop is CAWSTPFSGTNTGELFF. DNA of the CDR3: TGTGCCTGGAGCACCCCCTTTAGCGGAACGAACACCGGGGAGCTGTTTTTT.

This sequence joins TRBV20-1 and TRBJ1-3, with unresolved D. The germline V gene encodes CDR1 DFQATT and CDR2 SNEGSKA (reference sequence). V gave up 3 bases and J gave up 1 base, with 7 bases separating them. The CDR3 loop spans 13 amino acids. DNA for the CDR3: TGCAGTGCTAGTGGCGGGTCTGGAAACACCATATATTTT. Translated, it gives CSASGGSGNTIYF.

This clonotype came up a few times. The rearrangement links TRBV4-2 to TRBJ1-1; possibly TRBD1 for D (6 bases). Trimming pared 2 bases from V and 1 base from J, leaving 8 bases between. This CDR3 has 14 amino acids. The V gene's germline CDR1 is LGHNA and CDR2 YNFKEQ. CDR3 bases: TGTGCCAGCAGCCAATACAGGGAGAACACTGAAGCTTTCTTT. Translation gives CASSQYRENTEAFF.

The chain is built from TRBV5-1 and TRBJ1-2; 8 bases match TRBD1. Germline V lookup: CDR1 SGHRS, CDR2 YFSETQ. The J segment lost 4 bases and the V segment lost 0 bases, leaving 5 bases of the junction unmatched. The CDR3 sequence is 15 residues long. The CDR3 coding sequence is TGCGCCAGCAGCTTGGTTCAGGGGGCTAGCTATGGCTACACCTTC. It encodes CASSLVQGASYGYTF.

This clonotype was counted at least ten times. The J gene is TRBJ2-1, the V gene TRBV15; 7 positions agree with TRBD1. This CDR3 has 15 amino acids. Germline V gene data show CDR1 as LNHNV and CDR2 as YYDKDF (reference sequence). Unmatched junction bases numbered 5, after V lost 5 bases and J lost 1 base. CDR3 in DNA: TGTGCCACCAGCCTCCGGGACAGTTCCTACAATGAGCAGTTCTTC. Its protein is CATSLRDSSYNEQFF. The variable domain in full, completed from reference TRBV15 and TRBJ2-1, reads DAMVIQNPRYQVTQFGKPVTLSCSQTLNHNVMYWYQQKSSQAPKLLFHYYDKDFNNEADTPDNFQSRRPNTSFCFLDIRSPGLGDTAMYLCATSLRDSSYNEQFFGPGTRLTVL.

There are a few counts of this clonotype. V gene TRBV7-2 combines with J gene TRBJ1-2; 11 nucleotides match TRBD1. CDR3 size: 15 residues. In germline, CDR1 is SGHTA, CDR2 FQGNSA. Unmatched junction bases numbered 3, after V lost 2 bases and J lost 4 bases. CDR3 in DNA: TGTGCCAGCAGCTTAACGGGACAGGGGGGCTATGGCTACACCTTC. As protein: CASSLTGQGGYGYTF. Full variable domain (remainder filled in from reference TRBV7-2 and TRBJ1-2): GAGVSQSPSNKVTEKGKDVELRCDPISGHTALYWYRQSLGQGLEFLIYFQGNSAPDKSGLPSDRFSAERTGGSVSTLTIQRTQQEDSAVYLCASSLTGQGGYGYTFGSGTRLTVV.

This rearrangement joins TRBV5-1 to TRBJ2-3, with TRBD2 matching over 16 bases. V lost 5 bases to trimming and J lost 1 base; unmatched junction nucleotides: 10. Germline loops: CDR1 SGHRS, CDR2 YFSETQ. The CDR3 sequence is 19 residues long. CDR3 loop: CASRTGTSGRAIGTDTQYF. The CDR3 coding sequence is TGCGCCAGCAGGACCGGGACTAGCGGGAGGGCGATCGGCACAGATACGCAGTATTTT.

This rearrangement joins TRBV4-3 to TRBJ1-1; D possibly corresponds to TRBD1 (6 bases). Germline CDR1 and CDR2: LGHNA and YSLEER. Trimming pared 0 bases from V and 13 bases from J, leaving 15 bases between. There are 13 residues in the CDR3. CDR3 nucleotide sequence: TGCGCCAGCAGCCAAGATTTCAGGGGCCGGGGTTTCTTT. This codes for CASSQDFRGRGFF.

This clonotype was observed a handful of times. This chain uses TRBV29-1 with TRBJ2-1, with 10 bases aligning to TRBD2. V was pared by 3 bases and J by 15 bases, with 11 bases of the junction left unmatched. The CDR3 contains 13 residues. Germline lookup yields CDR1 SQVTM and CDR2 ANQGSEA. CDR3 in amino acids: CSVEGLGLANRFF. The CDR3 DNA reads TGCAGCGTTGAGGGCCTGGGACTAGCGAATAGGTTCTTC.

This clonotype was counted a few times. The chain carries TRBV7-2 and TRBJ1-1; 8 bases align to TRBD1. The V segment lost 5 bases and the J segment 7 bases; nucleotides outside the gene matches: 9. Germline V gene sequence: CDR1 SGHTA, CDR2 FQGNSA. The CDR3 has 14 residues. CDR3 DNA: TGTGCCAGCAGCCCACAGGGACAGGCTAATGAAGCTTTCTTT. As protein: CASSPQGQANEAFF.

In this sample, this clonotype is medium-sized. The chain combines TRBV24-1 with TRBJ2-3, with D possibly being TRBD1 or TRBD2 (7 bases each). V dropped 10 bases and J dropped 2 bases, with 15 bases sitting between them. The germline V gene encodes CDR1 KGHDR and CDR2 SFDVKD. There are 14 residues in the CDR3. CDR3 DNA sequence: TGTGCCACAGGGGGCGGGGGCACCACAGATACGCAGTATTTT. Translating gives CATGGGGTTDTQYF.

The V and J genes are TRBV6-1 and TRBJ2-7, with 10 bases fitting TRBD2. This CDR3 has 17 amino acids. V was clipped by 6 bases and J by 5 bases; unmatched bases: 16. Germline V gene data show CDR1 as MNHNS and CDR2 as SASEGT. The chain's CDR3 is CASRTPGVAGGIHEQYF. The CDR3, as DNA: TGTGCCAGCAGGACCCCCGGGGTAGCGGGAGGTATCCACGAGCAGTACTTC.

This clonotype was seen at least ten times. The chain has TRBV20-1 and TRBJ2-2, with D possibly matching TRBD2 (6 bases). Per the germline V gene, CDR1 is DFQATT and CDR2 is SNEGSKA (reference sequence). The CDR3 totals 14 residues. The CDR3 coding sequence is TGCATCCGACTCCTCGGGGGACGGACCGGGGAGCTGTTTTTT. It specifies CIRLLGGRTGELFF.

The rearrangement links TRBV20-1 to TRBJ2-1; unclear D gene. The CDR3 consists of 12 residues. The germline CDR1 and CDR2 sequences are DFQATT and SNEGSKA (reference sequence). Trimming cost V 7 bases and J 5 bases, with 12 bases left between them. The CDR3 sequence: CSVQLRDNEQFF. The DNA for the CDR3 is TGCAGTGTCCAACTAAGGGACAATGAGCAGTTCTTC.

The sample holds many counts of this clonotype. This chain links TRBV7-2 with TRBJ2-1; D possibly corresponds to TRBD1 (6 bases). Germline-derived CDR1 and CDR2 are SGHTA and FQGNSA. Trimming removed 8 bases at V and 6 bases at J, with 20 bases between. This CDR3 is 15 amino acids long. The CDR3 DNA reads TGTGCCAGCCGTTCTCCCGGGACAAGTGTCAATGAGCAGTTCTTC. Residues: CASRSPGTSVNEQFF.

This clonotype has more than one count but fewer than ten. The rearrangement joins TRBV5-1 to TRBJ2-7; D possibly matches TRBD1 or TRBD2 (5 bases each). The germline V and J ends were trimmed by 0 bases and 2 bases, with 9 bases remaining between them. Per the germline V gene, CDR1 is SGHRS and CDR2 is YFSETQ. The CDR3 is 14 amino acids. The CDR3: CASSLGGTTYEQYF. CDR3 coding DNA: TGCGCCAGCAGCTTGGGAGGGACGACCTACGAGCAGTACTTC.

This clonotype ranks as medium-sized. The V gene is TRBV12-3 or TRBV12-4, the J gene TRBJ1-5; D is possibly TRBD1 (5 bases). Deletions cut 5 bases from V and 3 bases from J, with 11 bases between. The CDR3 spans 14 residues. CDR3 amino acids: CASSPGQVNQPQHF. As DNA, the CDR3 is TGTGCCAGCAGTCCGGGGCAGGTCAATCAGCCCCAGCATTTT.

This clonotype was counted only a few times. This sequence joins TRBV29-1 and TRBJ2-5; TRBD2 aligns across 7 bases. The CDR3 totals 15 residues. Germline CDR1 SQVTM, CDR2 ANQGSEA. The J segment lost 5 bases and the V segment lost 3 bases, leaving 12 bases of the junction unmatched. CDR3 nucleotide sequence: TGCAGCGTTGACCGACTAGCTCTCGACGTGGAGACCCAGTACTTC. It yields the protein CSVDRLALDVETQYF. Complete variable domain (other parts from reference TRBV29-1 and TRBJ2-5): SAVISQKPSRDICQRGTSLTIQCQVDSQVTMMFWYRQQPGQSLTLIATANQGSEATYESGFVIDKFPISRPNLTFSTLTVSNMSPEDSSIYLCSVDRLALDVETQYFGPGTRLLVL.

A few counts support this clonotype. This rearrangement joins TRBV29-1 to TRBJ2-1; no reliable D call. This CDR3 is built from 12 residues. The V gene lost 1 base and the J gene lost 6 bases, with 7 bases spanning the gap. Germline V gene sequence: CDR1 SQVTM, CDR2 ANQGSEA. CDR3 sequence: CSVEVVPNEQFF. The CDR3 DNA is TGCAGCGTTGAAGTAGTACCCAATGAGCAGTTCTTC.

The J gene is TRBJ1-1, the V gene TRBV20-1; TRBD1 aligns across 8 bases. This CDR3 region has 16 residues. Looked up from germline, CDR1 is DFQATT and CDR2 is SNEGSKA (reference sequence). V lost 4 bases to trimming and J lost 0 bases; unmatched junction nucleotides: 10. The CDR3 DNA sequence: TGCAGTGCTACCGGGACAGGACGACTAATGAACACTGAAGCTTTCTTT. Its translation: CSATGTGRLMNTEAFF.

DNA of the CDR3: TGTGCCAGCAGTTCCGGACAGGGTGGAGATACGCAGTATTTT. This encodes CASSSGQGGDTQYF. The V call is TRBV6-6, the J call TRBJ2-3, with TRBD1 matching 8 bases. The V and J ends lost 4 bases and 5 bases, in that order; junction bases with no gene match: 5. The CDR3 is made up of 14 amino acids. Germline loops: CDR1 MNHNY, CDR2 SVGAGI (reference sequence).

The chain employs TRBV12-3 or TRBV12-4 and TRBJ2-7; 9 nucleotides match TRBD1. CDR3 length: 14 amino acids. The trim removed 7 bases at V and 6 bases at J, leaving 10 bases unmatched. The CDR3 nucleotides are TGTGCCAGCACCCAAGGGACAGGGAGGGTCGAGCAGTACTTC. This sequence encodes CASTQGTGRVEQYF.

This clonotype appeared a few times. V is TRBV18 and J is TRBJ2-2; D call uncertain. CDR1 is KGHSH and CDR2 is LQKENI in the germline V gene. The CDR3 runs 16 residues. Deletions cut 2 bases from V and 1 base from J, with 11 bases between. The CDR3 sequence is CASSPIVTMNTGELFF. CDR3 DNA sequence: TGTGCCAGCTCACCAATCGTCACCATGAACACCGGGGAGCTGTTTTTT.

V usage is TRBV20-1 and J usage is TRBJ2-3; D remains unclear. Germline V gene lookup returns CDR1 DFQATT and CDR2 SNEGSKA (reference sequence). V lost 1 base to trimming and J lost 5 bases, with 7 bases between them. The CDR3 length is 12 residues. The CDR3 spells CSARVSGDTQYF. CDR3 DNA sequence: TGCAGTGCTAGAGTCTCCGGAGATACGCAGTATTTT.